This TCR beta chain was identified during a study of PD-L1 blockade in urothelial cancer. Profiled with immunoSEQ multiplex PCR; TCRdb holds only in-frame clones, not every one. The repertoire holds tens of thousands of clones, over 65% seen once, with roughly 2.7% in the top ten. This CDR3 is built from 13 residues. CDR1 and CDR2 (germline): SEHNR, FQNEAQ (reference sequence). With 3 bases removed from V and 3 bases from J, the gap between germline ends came to 8 bases. The receptor was isolated from a man aged 65 to 79 with urothelial cancer. This chain joins TRBV7-9 and TRBJ2-5; D remains unclear. The sample in question was PBMCs, obtained around atezolizumab (anti-PD-L1) treatment. The CDR3 nucleotides read TGTGCCAGCAGCTTTGGCTTAAAAGAGACCCAGTACTTC. Translation gives CASSFGLKETQYF.